This TCR beta chain appears in the sequencing data of a study of blood T cell repertoires in COVID-19. Study background: Sites across the United States, Italy and Spain contributed samples from acute and convalescent COVID-19.

CDR3 length: 16 residues. The germline V gene encodes CDR1 SSHAT and CDR2 FNYEAQ (reference sequence). V trimming: 4 bases; J trimming: 2 bases; junction bases outside the gene matches: 5. Sequencing was performed with immunoSEQ multiplex PCR; in TCRdb, only in-frame clones are kept and a portion is missing. Among 55,000 to 80,000 clones listed, over 75% were seen once. The V and J genes are TRBV7-7 and TRBJ2-1; TRBD2 agrees at 10 bases. The source material was peripheral blood. The clonotype was recovered from a woman aged 60-75 years with acute or convalescent COVID-19. The CDR3 bases are TGTGCCAGCAGCTCACTAGCGGGGCTCACCTACAATGAGCAGTTCTTC. Encoded protein: CASSSLAGLTYNEQFF.